This T cell receptor beta chain was observed in a study of identical twins. This clonotype showed up just a few times. Its specificity is unknown. A universal primer site was added by template switching, and unique molecular identifiers were carried by the cDNA. TCRdb ran MiXCR on the 5' RACE reads and lists one entry per CDR3 protein. Of roughly 290,000 distinct CDR3 sequences in the sample, about 8.9% were seen once. CDR3 length: 15 residues. V gave up 4 bases and J gave up 2 bases, with 15 bases separating them. CDR1 is MNHEY, CDR2 SMNVEV, per germline (reference sequence). General study results and limits: Modelling approaches yielded underestimates of out-of-frame TCR alpha sharing between monozygotic twins.

These data were also filed under a second study, of yellow fever vaccine responses in identical twins.

Sequencing was carried out using memory (CD45RO+) T cells sorted from blood. The receptor's source is a woman between 18 and 29 years old in good health. This chain connects TRBV27 to TRBJ2-7, with D uncertain. The CDR3 DNA reads TGTGCCAGCAGTTATATGGGAAATGTCCCCTACGAGCAGTACTTC. Translated: CASSYMGNVPYEQYF.